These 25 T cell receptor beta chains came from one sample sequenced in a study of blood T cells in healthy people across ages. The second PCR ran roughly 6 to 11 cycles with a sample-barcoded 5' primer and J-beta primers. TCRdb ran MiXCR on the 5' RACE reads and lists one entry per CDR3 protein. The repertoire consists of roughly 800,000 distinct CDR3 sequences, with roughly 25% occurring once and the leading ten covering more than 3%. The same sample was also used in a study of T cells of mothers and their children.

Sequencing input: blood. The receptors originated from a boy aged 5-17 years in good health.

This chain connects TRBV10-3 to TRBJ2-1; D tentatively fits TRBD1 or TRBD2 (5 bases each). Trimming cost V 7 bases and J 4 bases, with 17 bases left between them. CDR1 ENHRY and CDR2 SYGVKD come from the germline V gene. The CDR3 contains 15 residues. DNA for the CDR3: TGTGCCATCACCCAAAGAGGGGCCTCTTACAATGAGCAGTTCTTC. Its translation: CAITQRGASYNEQFF.

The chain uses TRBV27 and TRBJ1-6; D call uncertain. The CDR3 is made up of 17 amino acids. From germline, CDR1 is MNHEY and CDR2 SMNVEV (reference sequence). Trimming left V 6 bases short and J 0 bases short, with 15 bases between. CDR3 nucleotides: TGTGCCAGCAGCCGCGGTGCCCCTGGCTCCTATAATTCACCCCTCCACTTT. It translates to CASSRGAPGSYNSPLHF.

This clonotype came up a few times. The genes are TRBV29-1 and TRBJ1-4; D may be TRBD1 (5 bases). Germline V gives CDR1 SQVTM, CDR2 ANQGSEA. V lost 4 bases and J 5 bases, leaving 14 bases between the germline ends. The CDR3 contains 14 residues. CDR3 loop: CSVVVTASNEKLFF. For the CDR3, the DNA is TGCAGCGTTGTGGTGACAGCCTCAAATGAAAAACTGTTTTTT.

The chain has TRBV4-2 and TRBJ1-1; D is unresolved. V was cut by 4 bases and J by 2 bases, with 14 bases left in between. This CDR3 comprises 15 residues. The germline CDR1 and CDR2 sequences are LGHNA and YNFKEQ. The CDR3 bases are TGTGCCAGCAGCCGCCCCGGGTCAGAAAACACTGAAGCTTTCTTT. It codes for CASSRPGSENTEAFF.

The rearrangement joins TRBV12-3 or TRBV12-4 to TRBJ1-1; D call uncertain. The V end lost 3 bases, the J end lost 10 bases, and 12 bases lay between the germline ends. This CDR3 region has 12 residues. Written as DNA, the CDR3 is TGTGCCAGCAGTTTTCAGAGCGGGCGAGCTTTCTTT. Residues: CASSFQSGRAFF.

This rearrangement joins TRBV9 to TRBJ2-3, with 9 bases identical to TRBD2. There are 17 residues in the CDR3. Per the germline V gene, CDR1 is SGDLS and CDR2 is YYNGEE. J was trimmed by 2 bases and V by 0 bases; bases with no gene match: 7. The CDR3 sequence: CASSVAVAGEHTDTQYF. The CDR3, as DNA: TGTGCCAGCAGCGTAGCCGTAGCGGGAGAGCACACAGATACGCAGTATTTT.

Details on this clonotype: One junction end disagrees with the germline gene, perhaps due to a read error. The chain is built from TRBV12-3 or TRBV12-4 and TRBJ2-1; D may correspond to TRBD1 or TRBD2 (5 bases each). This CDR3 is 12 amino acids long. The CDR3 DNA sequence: TGTGCCAGCAGTTTAGCTCGATGGGACCAGGTCTTC. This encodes CASSLARWDQVF.

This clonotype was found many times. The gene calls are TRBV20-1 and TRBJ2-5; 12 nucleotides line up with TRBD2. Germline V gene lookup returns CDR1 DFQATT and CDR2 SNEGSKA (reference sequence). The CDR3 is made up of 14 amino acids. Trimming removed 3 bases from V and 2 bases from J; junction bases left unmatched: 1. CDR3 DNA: TGCAGTGCTAGGACTAGCGGGGGACAAGAGACCCAGTACTTC. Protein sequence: CSARTSGGQETQYF.

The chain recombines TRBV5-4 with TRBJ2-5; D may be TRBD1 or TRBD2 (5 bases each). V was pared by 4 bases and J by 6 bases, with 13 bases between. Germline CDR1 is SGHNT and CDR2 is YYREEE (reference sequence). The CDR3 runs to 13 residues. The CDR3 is CASSLGPPQTQYF. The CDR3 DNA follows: TGTGCCAGCAGCCTGGGACCCCCCCAGACCCAGTACTTC.

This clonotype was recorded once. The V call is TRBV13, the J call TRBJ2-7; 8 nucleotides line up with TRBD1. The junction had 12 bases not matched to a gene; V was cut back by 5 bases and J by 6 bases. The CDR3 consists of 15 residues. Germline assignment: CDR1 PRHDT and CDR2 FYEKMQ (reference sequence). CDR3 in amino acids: CASSQGQGGLLEQYF. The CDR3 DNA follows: TGTGCCAGCAGCCAAGGACAGGGTGGGCTCCTCGAGCAGTACTTC.

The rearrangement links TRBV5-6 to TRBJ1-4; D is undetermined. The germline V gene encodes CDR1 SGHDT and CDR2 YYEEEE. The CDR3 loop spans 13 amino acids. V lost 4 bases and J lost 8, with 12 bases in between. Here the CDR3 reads CASSKPMEEKLFF. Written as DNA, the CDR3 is TGTGCCAGCAGCAAGCCAATGGAGGAAAAACTGTTTTTT.

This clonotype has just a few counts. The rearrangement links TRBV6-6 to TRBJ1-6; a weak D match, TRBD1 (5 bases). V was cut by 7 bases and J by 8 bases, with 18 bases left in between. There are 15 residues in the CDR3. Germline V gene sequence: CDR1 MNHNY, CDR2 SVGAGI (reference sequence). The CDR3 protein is CASIKSGSGDSPLHF. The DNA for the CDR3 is TGTGCCAGCATTAAAAGTGGGTCGGGGGATTCACCCCTCCACTTT.

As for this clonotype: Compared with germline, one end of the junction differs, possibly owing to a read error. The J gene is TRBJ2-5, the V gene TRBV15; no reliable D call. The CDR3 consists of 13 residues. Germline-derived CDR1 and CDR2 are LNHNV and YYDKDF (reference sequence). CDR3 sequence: CAASRDLQETQYF. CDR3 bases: TGTGCCGCCAGCAGAGACCTCCAAGAGACCCAGTACTTC.

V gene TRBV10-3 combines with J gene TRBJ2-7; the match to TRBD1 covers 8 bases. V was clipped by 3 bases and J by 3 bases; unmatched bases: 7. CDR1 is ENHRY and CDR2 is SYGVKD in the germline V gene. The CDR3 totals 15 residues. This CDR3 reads CAISEPGQADYEQYF. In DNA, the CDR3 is TGTGCCATCAGTGAACCGGGACAGGCGGACTACGAGCAGTACTTC.

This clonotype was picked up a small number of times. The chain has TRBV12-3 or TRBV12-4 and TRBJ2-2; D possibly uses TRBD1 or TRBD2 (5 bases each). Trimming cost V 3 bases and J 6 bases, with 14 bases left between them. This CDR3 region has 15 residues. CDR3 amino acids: CASSFGGHSSGELFF. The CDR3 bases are TGTGCCAGCAGTTTTGGAGGACACTCTTCCGGGGAGCTGTTTTTT.

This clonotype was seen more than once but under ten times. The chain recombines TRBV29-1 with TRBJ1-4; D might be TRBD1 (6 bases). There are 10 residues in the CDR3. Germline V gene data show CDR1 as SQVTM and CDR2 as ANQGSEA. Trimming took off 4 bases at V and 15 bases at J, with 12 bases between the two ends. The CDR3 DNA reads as TGCAGCGTTGCAGGGGAGAAGGTGTTTTTT. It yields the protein CSVAGEKVFF.

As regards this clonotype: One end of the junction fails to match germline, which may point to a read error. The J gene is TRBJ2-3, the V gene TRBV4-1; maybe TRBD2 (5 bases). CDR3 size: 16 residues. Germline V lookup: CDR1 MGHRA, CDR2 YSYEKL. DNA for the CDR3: TGCGCCAGCAGCCAAGAGAGTTATTCTAGCACGGATACGCAGTATTTT. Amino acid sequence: CASSQESYSSTDTQYF.

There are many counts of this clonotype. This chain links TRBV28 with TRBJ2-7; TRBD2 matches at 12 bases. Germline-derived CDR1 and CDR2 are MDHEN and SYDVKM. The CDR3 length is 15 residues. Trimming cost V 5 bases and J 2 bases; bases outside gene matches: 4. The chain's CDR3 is CASSRGLAGTYEQYF. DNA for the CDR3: TGTGCCAGCAGTCGCGGACTAGCGGGGACCTACGAGCAGTACTTC.

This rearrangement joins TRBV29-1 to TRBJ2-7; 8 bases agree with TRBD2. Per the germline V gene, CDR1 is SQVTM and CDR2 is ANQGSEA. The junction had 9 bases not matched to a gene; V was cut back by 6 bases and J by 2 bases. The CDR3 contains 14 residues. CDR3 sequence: CSVRRSREAYEQYF. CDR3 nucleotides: TGCAGCGTAAGGCGGTCGCGGGAGGCCTACGAGCAGTACTTC.

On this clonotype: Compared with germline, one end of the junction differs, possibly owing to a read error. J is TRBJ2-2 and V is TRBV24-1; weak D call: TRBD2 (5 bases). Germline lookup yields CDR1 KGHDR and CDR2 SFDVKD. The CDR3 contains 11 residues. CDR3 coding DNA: TGTGCCACCTACAGCATCGGGAAGCTGTTTTTT. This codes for CATYSIGKLFF.

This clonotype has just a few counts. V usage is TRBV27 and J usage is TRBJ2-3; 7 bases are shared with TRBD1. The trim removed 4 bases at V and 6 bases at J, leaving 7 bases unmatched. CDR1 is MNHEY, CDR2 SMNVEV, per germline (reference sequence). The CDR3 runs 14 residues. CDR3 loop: CASSSWTGSDTQYF. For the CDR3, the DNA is TGTGCCAGCAGTTCTTGGACAGGTAGTGATACGCAGTATTTT.

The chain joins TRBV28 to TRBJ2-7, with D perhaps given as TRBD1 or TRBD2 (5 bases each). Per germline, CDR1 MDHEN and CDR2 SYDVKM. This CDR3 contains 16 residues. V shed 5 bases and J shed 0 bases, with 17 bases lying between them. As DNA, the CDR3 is TGTGCCAGCAGTCGCACCGGGGCTTTAAGCTCCTACGAGCAGTACTTC. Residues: CASSRTGALSSYEQYF.

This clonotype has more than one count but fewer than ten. Written as DNA, the CDR3 is TGCGCCAGCAGCTTGAAGGTCAGTGAAACTGAAGCTTTCTTT. As protein: CASSLKVSETEAFF. The gene calls are TRBV5-1 and TRBJ1-1; D gene unclear. The CDR3 spans 14 residues. Per germline, CDR1 SGHRS and CDR2 YFSETQ. V was trimmed by 1 base and J by 5 bases, leaving 12 bases between them.

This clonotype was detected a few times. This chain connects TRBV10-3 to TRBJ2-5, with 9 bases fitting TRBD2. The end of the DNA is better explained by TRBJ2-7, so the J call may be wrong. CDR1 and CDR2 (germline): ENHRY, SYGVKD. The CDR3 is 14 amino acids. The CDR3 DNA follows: TGTGCCATCAGGGCTAGCGGGGCTGGTTACGAGCAGTACTTC. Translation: CAIRASGAGYEQYF.

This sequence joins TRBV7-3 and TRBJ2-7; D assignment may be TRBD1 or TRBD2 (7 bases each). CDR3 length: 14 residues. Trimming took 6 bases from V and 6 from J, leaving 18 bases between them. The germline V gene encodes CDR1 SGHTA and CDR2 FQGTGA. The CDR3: CASSPGGGGGEQYF. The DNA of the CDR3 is TGTGCCAGCAGTCCCGGAGGGGGCGGGGGCGAGCAGTACTTC.